These T cell receptor beta chains were read from a single sample in a study of blood T cell repertoires in COVID-19. Profiled with immunoSEQ multiplex PCR; TCRdb holds only in-frame clones, not every one. The sample includes just under 300,000 clones, around 90% seen only once; the top ten take 1.3%. The sample consisted of peripheral blood. These receptors were obtained from a man between 65 and 85 years old with acute or convalescent COVID-19. Each CDR3 is given with its conserved first and last residue. A D gene is named only where the DNA matches it firmly. Clone size appears in some rows only: once, few, many, or a class for an expanded clone.

j_call cdr3_length d_call v_call clone_size cdr3_aa cdr3_nt
TRBJ1-3 15 . TRBV7-5 . CARSPRAGGGNTIYF TGTGCCAGAAGCCCCCGGGCGGGGGGTGGAAACACCATATATTTT
TRBJ1-2 13 . TRBV6-5 . CASKTGMDYGYTF TGTGCCAGCAAAACAGGGATGGACTATGGCTACACCTTC
TRBJ2-5 16 TRBD2 TRBV6-2/TRBV6-3 . CASSFSGSGGQETQYF TGTGCCAGCAGTTTCAGTGGTAGCGGGGGGCAAGAGACCCAGTACTTC
TRBJ2-7 16 TRBD1 TRBV15 once CATSRGLTGGFDEQYF TGTGCCACCAGCAGAGGGCTGACAGGGGGCTTTGACGAGCAGTACTTC
TRBJ1-2 13 . TRBV6-5 . CASSLLRNYGYTF TGTGCCAGCAGTTTGTTGAGAAACTATGGCTACACCTTC
TRBJ2-1 16 TRBD1 TRBV28 . CASSGYRGTYYNEQFF TGTGCCAGCAGTGGATACAGGGGAACCTACTACAATGAGCAGTTCTTC
TRBJ1-5 16 TRBD1 TRBV19 . CASSMGQLISNQPQHF TGTGCCAGTAGTATGGGACAGTTAATTAGCAATCAGCCCCAGCATTTT
TRBJ2-1 17 TRBD2 TRBV9 . CASSFRPGTSGSNEQFF TGTGCCAGCAGCTTCCGGCCCGGGACTAGCGGGAGCAATGAGCAGTTCTTC
TRBJ2-3 15 TRBD2 TRBV2 . CASKEAGGNTDTQYF TGTGCCAGCAAAGAAGCGGGGGGAAACACAGATACGCAGTATTTT
TRBJ2-1 14 TRBD1 TRBV27 . CASRWDRDGNEQFF TGTGCCAGCAGATGGGACAGGGATGGGAATGAGCAGTTCTTC
TRBJ2-5 16 TRBD2 TRBV6-2/TRBV6-3 . CASSTWTSGEGETQYF TGTGCCAGCAGTACCTGGACTAGCGGGGAAGGAGAGACCCAGTACTTC
TRBJ1-3 17 . TRBV5-1 . CASSLGSTGTPSNTIYF TGCGCCAGCAGCTTGGGGAGCACAGGGACCCCTAGCAACACCATATATTTT
TRBJ2-1 17 TRBD2 TRBV5-4 . CASSLGLERGSYNEQFF TGTGCCAGCAGCTTGGGCTTGGAGCGGGGTTCCTACAATGAGCAGTTCTTC
TRBJ2-6 14 TRBD1 TRBV3-1/TRBV3-2 once CASSLTGGTNVLTF TGTGCCAGCAGCCTGACAGGGGGGACCAACGTCCTGACTTTC
TRBJ2-1 13 . TRBV6-2/TRBV6-3 . CASSLRLDNEQFF TGTGCCAGCAGCCTTAGACTCGACAATGAGCAGTTCTTC
TRBJ1-2 13 . TRBV7-2 . CASSLRGESGYTF TGTGCCAGCAGCTTAAGGGGTGAGAGTGGCTACACCTTC
TRBJ2-1 20 TRBD2 TRBV5-1 . CASSLEPFRVAGRGINEQFF TGCGCCAGCAGCTTGGAACCTTTTCGAGTAGCGGGAAGGGGCATCAATGAGCAGTTCTTC
TRBJ2-3 14 . TRBV18 . CASSAAVGTDTQYF TGTGCCAGCTCAGCCGCGGTCGGCACAGATACGCAGTATTTT
TRBJ2-5 15 . TRBV5-1 . CASSFLSGAQETQYF TGCGCCAGCAGCTTTCTTTCAGGGGCGCAAGAGACCCAGTACTTC
TRBJ2-3 13 . TRBV9 . CASSGTPGGSKYF TGTGCCAGCAGCGGGACCCCAGGGGGGTCGAAGTATTTT
TRBJ1-2 12 . TRBV10-3 . CAISGLFYGYTF TGTGCCATCAGTGGACTGTTTTATGGCTACACCTTC
TRBJ1-1 14 . TRBV30 . CAWKWSSMNTEAFF TGTGCCTGGAAATGGAGCTCGATGAACACTGAAGCTTTCTTT
TRBJ2-5 14 . TRBV7-9 . CASSLDGTRETQYF TGTGCCAGCAGCTTAGACGGGACAAGGGAGACCCAGTACTTC
TRBJ1-1 16 TRBD1 TRBV6-1 . CASSDRTGYMNTEAFF TGTGCCAGCAGTGATCGGACAGGCTACATGAACACTGAAGCTTTCTTT
TRBJ1-6 16 . TRBV19 . CASSLQGARLHSPLHF TGTGCCAGTAGTTTGCAGGGCGCCCGTCTCCATTCACCCCTCCACTTT
TRBJ2-1 16 TRBD2 TRBV6-2/TRBV6-3 . CASSPLTSGGQREQFF TGTGCCAGCAGCCCCCTTACTAGCGGGGGGCAGAGAGAGCAGTTCTTC
TRBJ2-5 12 . TRBV7-2 . CASRQGRETQYF TGTGCCAGCAGGCAGGGTCGTGAGACCCAGTACTTC
TRBJ1-3 15 TRBD1 TRBV3-1/TRBV3-2 . CASSQADRDKYTIYF TGTGCCAGCAGCCAAGCGGACAGGGATAAGTACACCATATATTTT
TRBJ1-1 15 TRBD1 TRBV15 . CATSAPGQGPSEAFF TGTGCCACCAGCGCCCCGGGACAGGGTCCCTCTGAAGCTTTCTTT
TRBJ2-5 14 TRBD2 TRBV20-1 . CSASTSGSLETQYF TGCAGTGCTAGTACTAGCGGGAGCTTGGAGACCCAGTACTTC
TRBJ1-2 18 . TRBV6-4 . CASSDSLGGRGNGYGYTF TGTGCCAGCAGTGACTCCTTGGGGGGGAGGGGCAACGGTTATGGCTACACCTTC
TRBJ2-4 15 . TRBV7-9 . CASSSLGGLGNIQYF TGTGCCAGCAGCTCCCTGGGGGGGCTGGGAAACATTCAGTACTTC
TRBJ2-5 13 . TRBV29-1 few CSVSEARGKTQYF TGCAGCGTTTCCGAGGCCCGGGGGAAGACCCAGTACTTC
TRBJ1-1 14 TRBD1 TRBV10-3 . CAISFQGANTEAFF TGTGCCATCAGTTTTCAGGGGGCGAACACTGAAGCTTTCTTT
TRBJ1-6 15 . TRBV6-5 . CASSYSRAGETPLHF TGTGCCAGCAGTTACTCGAGGGCAGGCGAGACACCCCTCCACTTT
TRBJ1-2 13 . TRBV2 . CASSDTQSYGYTF TGTGCCAGCAGTGACACACAATCCTATGGCTACACCTTC
TRBJ2-2 14 . TRBV7-2 once CASSLPVLTGELFF TGTGCCAGCAGCTTGCCGGTCCTCACCGGGGAGCTGTTTTTT
TRBJ2-7 15 . TRBV9 . CASSVGPTGFDEQYF TGTGCCAGCAGCGTAGGACCGACGGGGTTCGACGAGCAGTACTTC
TRBJ1-2 16 TRBD1 TRBV2 . CASSWAPGGIDYGYTF TGTGCCAGCAGTTGGGCTCCAGGGGGGATCGACTATGGCTACACCTTC
TRBJ1-2 13 TRBD1 TRBV5-1 . CAPRGRGPYGYTF TGCGCGCCAAGAGGAAGGGGGCCTTATGGCTACACCTTC